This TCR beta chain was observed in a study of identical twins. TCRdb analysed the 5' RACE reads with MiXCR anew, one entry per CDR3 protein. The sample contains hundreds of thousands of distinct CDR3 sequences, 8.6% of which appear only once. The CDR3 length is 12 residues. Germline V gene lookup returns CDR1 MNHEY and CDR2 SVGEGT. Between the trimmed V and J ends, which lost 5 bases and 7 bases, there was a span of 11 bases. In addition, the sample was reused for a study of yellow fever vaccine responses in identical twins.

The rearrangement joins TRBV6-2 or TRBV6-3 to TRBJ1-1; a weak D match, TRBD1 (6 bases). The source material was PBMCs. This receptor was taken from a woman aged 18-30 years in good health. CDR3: CASSHRAGEAFF. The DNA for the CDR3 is TGTGCCAGCAGTCACAGGGCAGGTGAAGCTTTCTTT.